Listed below are T cell receptor beta chains from one sample, sequenced in a study of Ad26.COV2.S vaccination and SARS-CoV-2 variants. Only in-frame clones appear in the TCRdb table, and some are missing; sequencing was by immunoSEQ multiplex PCR. The sample consists of about 350,000 clones, about 91% of them appearing once. Sequencing was performed on peripheral blood, taken after recovery from COVID-19. The receptors were gathered from a human donor who had recovered from COVID-19. CDR3s include the opening cysteine and the closing phenylalanine or tryptophan.

TRBV4-1	TRBJ1-5	CASSRQQGDNQPQHF
TRBV5-1	TRBJ2-3	CASSLGRHTSTDTQYF
TRBV19	TRBJ1-2	CASSTPGGSVYGYTF
TRBV14	TRBJ1-1	CASSPRTGRTEAFF
TRBV5-6	TRBJ1-1	CATSSPSLGTEVIEAFF
TRBV5-1	TRBJ2-2	CASSLAHREGGGELFF
TRBV6-5	TRBJ1-3	CASRPSAGNTIYF
TRBV7-9	TRBJ1-3	CASSLATGDYSGNTIYF
TRBV24-1	TRBJ2-1	CATSDSDRGDEQFF
TRBV11-2	TRBJ2-1	CASSLSGGAGNEQFF
TRBV7-2	TRBJ2-2	CASSWTSGGPGELFF
TRBV28	TRBJ1-2	CASSMTGGPYGYTF
TRBV19	TRBJ1-1	CASSIGARTEAFF
TRBV3-1/TRBV3-2	TRBJ2-1	CASSRPELDGGGNEQFF
TRBV6-5	TRBJ1-2	CASLLEGNYGYTF
TRBV27	TRBJ1-5	CASSLSGGQGQPQHF
TRBV19	TRBJ1-2	CASSPIINNYGYTF
TRBV28	TRBJ1-1	CASTPETEFTEAFF
TRBV27	TRBJ2-7	CASSLSPSGGYEQYF
TRBV3-1/TRBV3-2	TRBJ2-5	CASSSSPGRELQETQYF
TRBV6-5	TRBJ2-1	CASSYGLAGPQFF
TRBV5-4	TRBJ1-4	CASSSGTGHEKLFF
TRBV9	TRBJ2-3	CASCKGKTITDTQYF
TRBV9	TRBJ1-2	CASRGYTPGYGYTF
TRBV19	TRBJ1-2	CASGYGTGDLTRYTF